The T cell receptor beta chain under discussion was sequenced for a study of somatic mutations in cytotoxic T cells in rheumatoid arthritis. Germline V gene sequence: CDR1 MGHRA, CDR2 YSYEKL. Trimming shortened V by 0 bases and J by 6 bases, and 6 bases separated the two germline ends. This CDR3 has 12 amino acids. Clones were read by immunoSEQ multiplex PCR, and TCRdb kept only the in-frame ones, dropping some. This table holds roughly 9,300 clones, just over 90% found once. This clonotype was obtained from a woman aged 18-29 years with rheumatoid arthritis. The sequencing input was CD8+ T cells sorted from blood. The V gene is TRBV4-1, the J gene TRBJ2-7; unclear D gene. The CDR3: CASSQDLVEQYF. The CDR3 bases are TGCGCCAGCAGCCAAGACCTCGTCGAGCAGTACTTC.